This T cell receptor (beta chain) was identified during a study of response to subunit inactivated influenza vaccine. TCRdb fed the RT-PCR reads into MiXCR, producing one record per CDR3 protein. The sample has around 490,000 distinct CDR3 sequences; 6% to 9% are singletons. The study, taken as a whole, reports: Authors suggested that a seasonal influenza vaccination recruits few new T cells each time.

This clonotype has at least ten counts. The antigen is unknown. The input for sequencing was PBMCs from blood, taken around 25 months after vaccination. The TCR originated in a man between 50 and 75 years old who received an inactivated influenza vaccine.

The CDR3 DNA reads TGTGCCAGCAGTTTGACTAGCGGAGCAAATTACGAGCAGTACTTC. Amino acids: CASSLTSGANYEQYF. This chain uses TRBV27 with TRBJ2-7; TRBD2 matches at 9 bases. The germline V gene encodes CDR1 MNHEY and CDR2 SMNVEV (reference sequence). CDR3 length: 15 amino acids. V dropped 3 bases and J dropped 4; count of bases not matched to a gene: 7.